This T cell receptor beta chain was identified during a study of T cells in Graves' hyperthyroidism and ophthalmopathy. Study in general: Peripheral blood was drawn at first diagnosis, prior to all treatment.

Trimming left V 3 bases short and J 7 bases short, with 10 bases between. The CDR3 spans 14 residues. The germline gives CDR1 SGHTA, CDR2 FQGTGA. This clonotype has just a few counts. Its cognate antigen is unknown. RNA transcripts gave rise to amplified TCR beta CDR3 regions. HTBI primers were employed in a first-round RT-PCR of the TCR CDR3. TCRdb ran MiXCR on the multiplex PCR reads and lists one entry per CDR3 protein. The sample carries 350,000 to 500,000 distinct CDR3 sequences, around 15% recorded once. Regarding the study as a whole: Most thyroid clonotypes that were expanded above 0.001 also turned up in blood.

The chain has TRBV7-3 and TRBJ1-6; unclear D gene. Sequencing input: blood. The clonotype was recovered from a woman under 30 with Graves' hyperthyroidism. This CDR3 is CASSLGEGNSPLHF. As DNA, the CDR3 is TGTGCCAGCAGCTTGGGCGAAGGAAATTCACCCCTCCACTTT.